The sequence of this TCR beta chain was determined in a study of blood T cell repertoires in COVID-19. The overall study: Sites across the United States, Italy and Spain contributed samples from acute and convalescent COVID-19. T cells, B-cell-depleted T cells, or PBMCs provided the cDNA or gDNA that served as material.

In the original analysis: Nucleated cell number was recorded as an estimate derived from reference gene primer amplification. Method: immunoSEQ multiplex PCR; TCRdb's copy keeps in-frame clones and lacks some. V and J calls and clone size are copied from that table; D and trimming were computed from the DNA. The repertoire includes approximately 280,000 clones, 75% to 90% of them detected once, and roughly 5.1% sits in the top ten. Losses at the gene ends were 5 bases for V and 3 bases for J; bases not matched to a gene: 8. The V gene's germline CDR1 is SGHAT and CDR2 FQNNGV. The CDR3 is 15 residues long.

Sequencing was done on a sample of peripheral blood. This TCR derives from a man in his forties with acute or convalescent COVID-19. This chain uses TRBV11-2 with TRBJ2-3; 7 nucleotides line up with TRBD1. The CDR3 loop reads CASSPPGQLTDTQYF. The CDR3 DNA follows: TGTGCCAGCAGCCCGCCGGGACAGCTTACAGATACGCAGTATTTT.